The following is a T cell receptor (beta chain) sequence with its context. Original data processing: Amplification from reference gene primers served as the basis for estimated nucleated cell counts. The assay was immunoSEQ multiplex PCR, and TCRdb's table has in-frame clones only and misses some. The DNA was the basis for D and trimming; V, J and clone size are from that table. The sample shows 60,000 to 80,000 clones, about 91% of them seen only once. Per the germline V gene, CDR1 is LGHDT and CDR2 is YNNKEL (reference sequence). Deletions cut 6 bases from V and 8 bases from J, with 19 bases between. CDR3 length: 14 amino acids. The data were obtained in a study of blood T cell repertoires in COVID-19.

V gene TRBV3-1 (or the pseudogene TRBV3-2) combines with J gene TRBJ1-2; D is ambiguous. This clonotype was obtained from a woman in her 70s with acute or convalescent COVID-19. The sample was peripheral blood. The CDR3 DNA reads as TGTGCCAGCAGGGACTCCGGGATTGAGAAGGGCTACACCTTC. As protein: CASRDSGIEKGYTF.